Each of the 18 T cell receptor beta chains below was sequenced from the same sample in a study of blood T cell repertoires in COVID-19. Produced via immunoSEQ multiplex PCR; TCRdb's table is partial and in-frame only. The sample shows 250,000 or so clones, 80% to 90% of them seen only once. The sequencing input was PBMCs or T cells enriched from blood (not recorded which). Source of these receptors: a woman aged 30 to 39 with acute COVID-19.

This chain connects TRBV12-3 or TRBV12-4 to TRBJ2-7, with 7 bases fitting TRBD2. The CDR3 is 13 residues long. Trimming took 3 bases from V and 3 from J; bases not matched to a gene: 2. CDR3 nucleotide sequence: TGTGCCAGCAGTTTCGGGGGGTTCTACGAGCAGTACTTC. This translates into CASSFGGFYEQYF.

Here the CDR3 DNA reads TGTGCCAGCAGCTCCGGGACAGACGCTAACTATGGCTACACCTTC. Translating it yields CASSSGTDANYGYTF. The chain has TRBV5-4 and TRBJ1-2; 7 nucleotides align to TRBD1. V lost 3 bases and J lost 0; bases outside the gene matches: 5. This CDR3 has 15 amino acids. Germline CDR1 SGHNT, CDR2 YYREEE (reference sequence).

For the CDR3, the DNA is TGTGCCAGCCTCAAGGGGGACAGGGAAGCTCAGCCCCAGCATTTT. Translation: CASLKGDREAQPQHF. The chain links TRBV19 to TRBJ1-5; the match to TRBD1 covers 9 bases. Germline lookup yields CDR1 LNHDA and CDR2 SQIVND (reference sequence). With V trimmed by 9 bases and J by 6 bases, 12 bases remained unmatched. CDR3 length equals 15 residues.

V gene TRBV5-1 combines with J gene TRBJ2-1, with 7 nucleotides matching TRBD1. With V trimmed by 0 bases and J by 15 bases, 3 bases remained unmatched. Germline CDR1 and CDR2: SGHRS and YFSETQ. CDR3 length equals 11 residues. DNA of the CDR3: TGCGCCAGCAGCTTGGGAACAGGGGCGTTCTTC. Its protein product is CASSLGTGAFF. Using reference TRBV5-1 and TRBJ2-1 for the parts outside the CDR3, the full variable domain is KAGVTQTPRYLIKTRGQQVTLSCSPISGHRSVSWYQQTPGQGLQFLFEYFSETQRNKGNFPGRFSGRQFSNSRSEMNVSTLELGDSALYLCASSLGTGAFFGPGTRLTVL.

The chain couples TRBV7-9 to TRBJ1-6, with unresolved D. Germline V gene data show CDR1 as SEHNR and CDR2 as FQNEAQ (reference sequence). The CDR3 spans 17 residues. V lost 2 bases and J 7 bases, leaving 18 bases between the germline ends. The CDR3 nucleotides read TGTGCCAGCAGCTTATATTTCCTTGGTCGAGGGAATTCACCCCTCCACTTT. Its translation is CASSLYFLGRGNSPLHF.

V and J are TRBV5-4 and TRBJ2-3; D is possibly TRBD2 (5 bases). V was shortened by 4 bases and J by 6 bases, with 9 bases between the two germline ends. The CDR3 contains 12 residues. The germline gives CDR1 SGHNT, CDR2 YYREEE (reference sequence). The CDR3 bases are TGTGCCAGCAGCCCACCGGGGGATACGCAGTATTTT. As protein: CASSPPGDTQYF.

The V call is TRBV7-6, the J call TRBJ1-3; weak D call: TRBD1 (5 bases). This CDR3 is built from 12 residues. CDR1 is SGHVS and CDR2 is FNYEAQ in the germline V gene. Trimming removed 9 bases at V and 8 bases at J, with 14 bases between. CDR3 loop: CASAPGLDTIYF. The CDR3 DNA reads TGTGCCAGTGCCCCGGGACTGGACACCATATATTTT. The whole variable domain, remainder taken from reference TRBV7-6 and TRBJ1-3, is GAGVSQSPRYKVTKRGQDVALRCDPISGHVSLYWYRQALGQGPEFLTYFNYEAQQDKSGLPNDRFSAERPEGSISTLTIQRTEQRDSAMYRCASAPGLDTIYFGEGSWLTVV.

The J gene is TRBJ1-5, the V gene TRBV12-3 or TRBV12-4; D is uncertain. The CDR3 covers 13 residues. V was trimmed by 7 bases and J by 4 bases, leaving 11 bases between them. In DNA form, the CDR3 reads TGTGCCAGCACCTTACGGGGAAATCAGCCCCAGCATTTT. Its protein product is CASTLRGNQPQHF.

A single count supports this clone. The J gene is TRBJ1-2, the V gene TRBV9, with TRBD1 matching over 8 bases. Germline loops: CDR1 SGDLS, CDR2 YYNGEE. The trim removed 4 bases at V and 7 bases at J, leaving 9 bases unmatched. The CDR3 has 14 residues. The CDR3 region is CASSTWTGQGGYTF. For the CDR3, the DNA is TGTGCCAGCAGCACTTGGACAGGGCAGGGTGGCTACACCTTC. Full variable domain (missing parts from reference TRBV9 and TRBJ1-2): DSGVTQTPKHLITATGQRVTLRCSPRSGDLSVYWYQQSLDQGLQFLIQYYNGEERAKGNILERFSAQQFPDLHSELNLSSLELGDSALYFCASSTWTGQGGYTFGSGTRLTVV.

The chain carries TRBV11-2 and TRBJ1-1, with 10 bases matching TRBD1. This CDR3 has 14 amino acids. After removal of 4 bases from V and 5 bases from J, the junction contained 4 bases not matched to a gene. Germline V gene sequence: CDR1 SGHAT, CDR2 FQNNGV. In nucleotides, the CDR3 is TGTGCCAGCAGCTCCGACAGGGGGCTGACTGAAGCTTTCTTT. Residues: CASSSDRGLTEAFF.

This clone came up many times. Other nucleotide sequences in the sample specify the same CDR3. The chain employs TRBV10-3 and TRBJ1-6; TRBD1 matches 9 bases. The length of the CDR3 is 15 residues. Trimming cost V 0 bases and J 15 bases; bases outside gene matches: 9. The germline CDR1 and CDR2 sequences are ENHRY and SYGVKD. The CDR3 spells CAISESLGDRVNLHF. The CDR3 DNA is TGTGCCATCAGTGAGTCTTTAGGGGACAGGGTTAACCTCCACTTT.

This chain links TRBV18 with TRBJ1-5; 8 bases align to TRBD1. Germline V gene sequence: CDR1 KGHSH, CDR2 LQKENI. V was pared by 3 bases and J by 4 bases, with 8 bases of the junction left unmatched. This CDR3 has 16 residues. The CDR3 loop reads CASSPEETGENQPQHF. For the CDR3, the DNA is TGTGCCAGCTCACCGGAGGAGACAGGGGAAAATCAGCCCCAGCATTTT. The entire variable domain, with the rest obtained from reference TRBV18 and TRBJ1-5, is as follows: NAGVMQNPRHLVRRRGQEARLRCSPMKGHSHVYWYRQLPEEGLKFMVYLQKENIIDESGMPKERFSAEFPKEGPSILRIQQVVRGDSAAYFCASSPEETGENQPQHFGDGTRLSIL.

This sequence joins TRBV18 and TRBJ2-7; D possibly corresponds to TRBD2 (5 bases). Germline CDR1 KGHSH, CDR2 LQKENI. Trimming pared 3 bases from V and 5 bases from J, leaving 17 bases between. CDR3 length: 15 amino acids. The DNA for the CDR3 is TGTGCCAGCTCACCTCTAGCTATACCCTCTCACGAGCAGTACTTC. Protein: CASSPLAIPSHEQYF.

V and J are TRBV19 and TRBJ1-5, with a weak D call TRBD1 (5 bases). Germline V gene sequence: CDR1 LNHDA, CDR2 SQIVND (reference sequence). Trimming left V 0 bases short and J 3 bases short, with 9 bases between. The CDR3 runs 15 residues. CDR3 DNA sequence: TGTGCCAGTAGTATAGAGGCGGGGGTCAATCAGCCCCAGCATTTT. This translates into CASSIEAGVNQPQHF.

This clone was recorded only once. The chain links TRBV14 to TRBJ1-3; D is ambiguous. This CDR3 contains 15 residues. Germline V gene sequence: CDR1 SGHDN, CDR2 FVKESK. Between the trimmed V and J ends, which lost 4 bases and 6 bases, there was a span of 16 bases. Here the CDR3 reads CASSPLMERENTIYF. Here the CDR3 DNA reads TGTGCCAGCAGCCCCCTTATGGAGCGTGAAAACACCATATATTTT.

V is TRBV27 and J is TRBJ2-1; 7 bases are a match to TRBD1. The CDR3 has 12 amino acids. CDR1 is MNHEY, CDR2 SMNVEV, per germline (reference sequence). Losses at the gene ends were 7 bases for V and 10 bases for J; bases not matched to a gene: 7. The CDR3 here is CASTHRGREQFF. CDR3 nucleotides: TGTGCCAGCACCCACAGGGGACGGGAGCAGTTCTTC.

This chain connects TRBV19 to TRBJ1-2, with 8 bases fitting TRBD1. The ends lost 3 bases at V and 7 bases at J; junction bases unmatched: 7. This CDR3 is built from 14 residues. From germline, CDR1 is LNHDA and CDR2 SQIVND (reference sequence). The CDR3 DNA follows: TGTGCCAGTAGTATCAACCAGGGGGCGAGTGGCTACACCTTC. Translation gives CASSINQGASGYTF.

The V gene is TRBV6-5, the J gene TRBJ1-1; TRBD1 matches at 7 bases. CDR3 length: 14 amino acids. Germline V gives CDR1 MNHEY, CDR2 SVGAGI. Trimming at V came to 2 bases and at J to 6 bases, leaving 6 bases not matched to a gene. CDR3 amino acids: CASSYGGGAPEAFF. The CDR3 DNA reads as TGTGCCAGCAGTTACGGAGGGGGCGCCCCTGAAGCTTTCTTT.